This T cell receptor beta chain was documented in a study of blood T cell repertoires in COVID-19 (dated by TCRdb to between 2020 and 2021). Regarding the study in general: Samples from collaborators originated in the United States, Italy and Spain and spanned both the acute and convalescent phases of COVID-19. Samples came from the ongoing ImmuneRACE study (first 160 participants) plus 1,254 subjects from 6 global collaborators. Subjects who had been exposed to COVID-19, were actively infected with it, or had recovered from it provided the deeply sampled blood TCRbeta repertoires that made up the dataset. Where HLA class I and class II types were available, the types were taken from metadata supplied by the sample provider, not from assay-based typing. The repertoires were released in a freely available public database intended as a resource for research on the immune response to SARS-CoV-2. The sample metadata nearly always contained a de-identified subject ID, COVID-19 status, age in years and sex. The prospective study material was composed of cDNA or gDNA derived from T cells, B-cell-depleted T cells, or PBMCs.

Study-wide findings and limitations: The amount of clinical and demographic metadata varied by source and participant and was provided uncurated.

To note about this clone: Its cognate antigen has yet to be identified. No quality values exist for individual bases; no much larger clone is one base distant.

TCRbeta CDR3 regions were amplified from genomic DNA using the immunoSEQ Assay, a bias-controlled multiplex PCR. Processing in the source paper ran as follows. The number of nucleated cells in each sample was estimated by amplification of reference gene primers within the assay. Sequence reads were collapsed and filtered to measure the absolute abundance of every unique TCRbeta CDR3 rearrangement. For each sample, productive Simpson clonality was calculated as the square root of Simpson's diversity index across productive rearrangements. Imported from immuneACCESS, the table was reduced by TCRdb to in-frame sequences with V and J called. These copies leave out some clones; in studies compared against another copy, an unresolved V gene accounts for under half, and the cause of the remainder is not known. V and J calls plus clone size are reproduced from that table; the DNA served to infer D and trimming. Present in this sample are about 400,000 clones, 70% to 90% of which were seen just once. The ten largest clonotypes hold almost 2% of the sample.

Its CDR3 holds 16 amino acids, cysteine through phenylalanine. Of the read, only the CDR3 DNA is kept; its 48 bases are in frame from base 1. V is cut back by 0 bases and J by 5 bases, with 7 bases in the junction unmatched. Via the germline V gene (reference sequence), CDR1 is LNHDA and CDR2 SQIVND. In the prospective study, participants were 18 to 89 years old, resided in about two dozen geographic areas of the United States, and were enrolled through a virtual design. In the prospective study, cohorts were assigned on the basis of participant-reported clinical history obtained from a screening survey and a study questionnaire. In the prospective study, whole blood, serum and a nasopharyngeal or oropharyngeal swab were collected from each participant by mobile phlebotomists. Prospective study participants could optionally give additional blood draws and questionnaires over an approximately two-month period. Before DNA extraction, blood samples from the prospective study were shipped at room temperature or frozen.

The source is a woman in her late teens or twenties with acute COVID-19. The sample was PBMCs or T cells enriched from blood (not recorded which). The chain is assembled from TRBV19 and TRBJ2-1; 7 central nucleotides agree with TRBD2. The nucleotide sequence reads as follows: TGTGCCAGTAGTATAGATCCCCCAGCGGGGAACAATGAGCAGTTCTTC. Translation gives CASSIDPPAGNNEQFF.